Shown below are 5 T cell receptor beta chains from a single sample sequenced in a study of blood T cell dynamics during melanoma immunotherapy. Time point indicated: pre-treatment baseline. Sequencing was performed with immunoSEQ multiplex PCR; in TCRdb, only in-frame clones are kept and a portion is missing. The sample consists of approximately 11,000 clones, 84% of them appearing once. The sequencing here drew on blood, taken from a patient treated with checkpoint blockade. The source of these receptors is a human donor with melanoma.

The chain employs TRBV12-5 and TRBJ1-5; D gene ambiguous. Germline loops: CDR1 LGHNT, CDR2 FRNRAP. V dropped 6 bases and J dropped 0 bases, with 12 bases sitting between them. CDR3 length: 15 residues. This CDR3 reads CASGLQLNSNQPQHF. CDR3 sequence (DNA): TGTGCTAGTGGACTACAGTTAAATAGCAATCAGCCCCAGCATTTT.

This clone was picked up one time. The DNA for the CDR3 is TGTGCCAGCAGCTTGGTTGGGCAGGGGGGAGATGGCTACACCTTC. It yields the protein CASSLVGQGGDGYTF. This chain connects TRBV5-6 to TRBJ1-2, with TRBD1 matching over 7 bases. The CDR3 is 15 amino acids. V was clipped by 0 bases and J by 6 bases; unmatched bases: 8. Germline V CDR1 and CDR2: SGHDT, YYEEEE.

This CDR3 is CASSLGSRQEGQFF. Written as DNA, the CDR3 is TGTGCCAGCAGCTTAGGGAGTAGGCAGGAAGGGCAGTTCTTC. The J gene is TRBJ2-1, the V gene TRBV11-3; D call uncertain. Germline V CDR1 and CDR2: SGHNT, YENEEA. V was trimmed by 1 base and J by 12 bases, leaving 16 bases between them. The CDR3 loop spans 14 amino acids.

This rearrangement joins TRBV18 to TRBJ2-2; no reliable D call. V lost 3 bases and J 0 bases, leaving 11 bases between the germline ends. Germline CDR1 is KGHSH and CDR2 is LQKENI. This CDR3 contains 16 residues. The DNA for the CDR3 is TGTGCCAGCTCACCGGTAAAGGCCGCGAACACCGGGGAGCTGTTTTTT. Protein product: CASSPVKAANTGELFF. Full variable domain (remainder filled in from reference TRBV18 and TRBJ2-2): NAGVMQNPRHLVRRRGQEARLRCSPMKGHSHVYWYRQLPEEGLKFMVYLQKENIIDESGMPKERFSAEFPKEGPSILRIQQVVRGDSAAYFCASSPVKAANTGELFFGEGSRLTVL.

The J gene is TRBJ1-2, the V gene TRBV13, with D maybe TRBD1 (5 bases). Trimming cost V 5 bases and J 1 base, with 17 bases left between them. The CDR3 covers 16 residues. CDR1 PRHDT and CDR2 FYEKMQ come from the germline V gene (reference sequence). The CDR3 coding sequence is TGTGCCAGCAGCCTCCTGCCGGGACGGGATAACTATGGCTACACCTTC. As protein: CASSLLPGRDNYGYTF.